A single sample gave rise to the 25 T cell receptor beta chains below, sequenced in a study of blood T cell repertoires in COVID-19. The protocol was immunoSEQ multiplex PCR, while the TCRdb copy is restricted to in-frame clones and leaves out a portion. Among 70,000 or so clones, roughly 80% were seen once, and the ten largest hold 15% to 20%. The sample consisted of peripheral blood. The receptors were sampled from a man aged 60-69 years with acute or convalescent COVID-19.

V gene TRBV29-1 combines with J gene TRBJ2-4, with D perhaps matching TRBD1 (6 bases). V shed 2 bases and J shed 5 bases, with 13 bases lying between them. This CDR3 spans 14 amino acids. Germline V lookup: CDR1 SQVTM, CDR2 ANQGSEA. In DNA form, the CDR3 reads TGCAGCGTTGAATTTTTTGGACAGCAAAACATTCAGTACTTC. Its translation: CSVEFFGQQNIQYF.

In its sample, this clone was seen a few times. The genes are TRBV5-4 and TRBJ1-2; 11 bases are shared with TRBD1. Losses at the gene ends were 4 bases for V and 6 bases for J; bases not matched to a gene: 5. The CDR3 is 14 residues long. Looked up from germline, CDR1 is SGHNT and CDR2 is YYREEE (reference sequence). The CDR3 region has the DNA TGTGCCAGCAGCCTGGACAGGGGGCACAATGGCTACACCTTC. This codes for CASSLDRGHNGYTF. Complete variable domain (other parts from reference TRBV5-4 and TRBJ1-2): ETGVTQSPTHLIKTRGQQVTLRCSSQSGHNTVSWYQQALGQGPQFIFQYYREEENGRGNFPPRFSGLQFPNYSSELNVNALELDDSALYLCASSLDRGHNGYTFGSGTRLTVV.

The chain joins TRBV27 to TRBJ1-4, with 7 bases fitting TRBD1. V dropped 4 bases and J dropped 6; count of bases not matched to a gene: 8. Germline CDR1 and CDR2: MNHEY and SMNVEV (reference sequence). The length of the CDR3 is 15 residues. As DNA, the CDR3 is TGTGCCAGCAGTTACAGGGGCGGGGGGCATGAAAAACTGTTTTTT. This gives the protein CASSYRGGGHEKLFF. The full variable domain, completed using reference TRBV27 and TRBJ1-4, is EAQVTQNPRYLITVTGKKLTVTCSQNMNHEYMSWYRQDPGLGLRQIYYSMNVEVTDKGDVPEGYKVSRKEKRNFPLILESPSPNQTSLYFCASSYRGGGHEKLFFGSGTQLSVL.

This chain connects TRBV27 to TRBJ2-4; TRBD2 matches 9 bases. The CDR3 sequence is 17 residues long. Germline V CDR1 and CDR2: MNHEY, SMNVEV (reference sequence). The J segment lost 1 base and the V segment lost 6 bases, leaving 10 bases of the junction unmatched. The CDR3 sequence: CASSPMGGGAAKNIQYF. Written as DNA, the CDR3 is TGTGCCAGCAGCCCCATGGGCGGGGGGGCCGCCAAAAACATTCAGTACTTC.

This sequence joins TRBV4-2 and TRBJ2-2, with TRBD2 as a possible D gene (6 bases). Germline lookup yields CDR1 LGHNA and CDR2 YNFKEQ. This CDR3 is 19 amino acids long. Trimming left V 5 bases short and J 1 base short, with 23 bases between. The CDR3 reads CASSTQTARPEGNTGELFF. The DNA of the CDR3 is TGTGCCAGCAGCACTCAAACCGCCCGCCCGGAGGGGAACACCGGGGAGCTGTTTTTT.

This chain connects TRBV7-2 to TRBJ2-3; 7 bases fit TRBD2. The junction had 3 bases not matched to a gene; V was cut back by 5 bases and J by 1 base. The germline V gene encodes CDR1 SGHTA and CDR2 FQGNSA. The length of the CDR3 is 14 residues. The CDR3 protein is CASSVGGGTDTQYF. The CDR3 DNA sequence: TGTGCCAGCAGCGTTGGGGGGGGCACAGATACGCAGTATTTT.

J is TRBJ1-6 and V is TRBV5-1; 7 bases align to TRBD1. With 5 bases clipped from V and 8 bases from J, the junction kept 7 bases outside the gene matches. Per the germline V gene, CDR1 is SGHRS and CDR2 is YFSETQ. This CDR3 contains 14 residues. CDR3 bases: TGCGCCAGCAGAGTATCCGGGACAGATTCACCCCTCCACTTT. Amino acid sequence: CASRVSGTDSPLHF.

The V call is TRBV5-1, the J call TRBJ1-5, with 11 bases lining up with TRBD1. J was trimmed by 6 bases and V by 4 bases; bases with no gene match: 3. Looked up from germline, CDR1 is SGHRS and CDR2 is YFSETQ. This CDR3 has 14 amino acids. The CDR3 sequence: CASSLGQGAQPQHF. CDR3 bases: TGCGCCAGCAGCCTTGGACAGGGGGCTCAGCCCCAGCATTTT.

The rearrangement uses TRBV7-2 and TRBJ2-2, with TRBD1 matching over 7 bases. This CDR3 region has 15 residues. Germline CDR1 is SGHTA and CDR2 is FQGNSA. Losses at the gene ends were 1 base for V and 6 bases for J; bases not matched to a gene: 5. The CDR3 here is CASSLEGTAAGELFF. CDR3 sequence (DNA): TGTGCCAGCAGCTTAGAGGGGACAGCCGCCGGGGAGCTGTTTTTT.

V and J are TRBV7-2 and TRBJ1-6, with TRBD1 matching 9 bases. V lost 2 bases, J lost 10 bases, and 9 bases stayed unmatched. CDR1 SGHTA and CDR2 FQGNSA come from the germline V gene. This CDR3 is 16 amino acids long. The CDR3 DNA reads TGTGCCAGCAGCTTAAGGGGGGGACAGGGTGAATCACCCCTCCACTTT. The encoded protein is CASSLRGGQGESPLHF.

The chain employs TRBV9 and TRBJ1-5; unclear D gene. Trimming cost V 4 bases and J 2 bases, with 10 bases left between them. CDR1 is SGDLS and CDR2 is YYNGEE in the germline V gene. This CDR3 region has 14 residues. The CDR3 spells CASSPGGGNQPQHF. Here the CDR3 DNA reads TGTGCCAGCAGCCCAGGTGGCGGCAATCAGCCCCAGCATTTT. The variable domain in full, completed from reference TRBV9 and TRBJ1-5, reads DSGVTQTPKHLITATGQRVTLRCSPRSGDLSVYWYQQSLDQGLQFLIQYYNGEERAKGNILERFSAQQFPDLHSELNLSSLELGDSALYFCASSPGGGNQPQHFGDGTRLSIL.

The CDR3 nucleotides read TGTGCCAGCAGCTTCGGGACTTTGTCCTACAATGAGCAGTTCTTC. Its protein product is CASSFGTLSYNEQFF. This chain connects TRBV6-5 to TRBJ2-1; possible D gene TRBD2, 6 bases. CDR3 length: 15 residues. The germline V gene encodes CDR1 MNHEY and CDR2 SVGAGI. V was clipped by 6 bases and J by 1 base, with 13 bases between them.

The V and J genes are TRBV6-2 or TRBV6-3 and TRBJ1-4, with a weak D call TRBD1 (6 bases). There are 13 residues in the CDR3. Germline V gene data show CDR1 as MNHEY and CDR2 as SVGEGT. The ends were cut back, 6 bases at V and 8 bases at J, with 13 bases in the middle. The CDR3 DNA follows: TGTGCCAGCAGCGACAGACAGGTCGAAAAACTGTTTTTT. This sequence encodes CASSDRQVEKLFF.

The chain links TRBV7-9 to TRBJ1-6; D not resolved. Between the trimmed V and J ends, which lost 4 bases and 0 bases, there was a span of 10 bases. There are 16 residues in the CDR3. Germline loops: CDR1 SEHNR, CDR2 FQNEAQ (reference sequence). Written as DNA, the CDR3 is TGTGCCAGCAGCTCGCTAGAGAGCTCCTATAATTCACCCCTCCACTTT. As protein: CASSSLESSYNSPLHF.

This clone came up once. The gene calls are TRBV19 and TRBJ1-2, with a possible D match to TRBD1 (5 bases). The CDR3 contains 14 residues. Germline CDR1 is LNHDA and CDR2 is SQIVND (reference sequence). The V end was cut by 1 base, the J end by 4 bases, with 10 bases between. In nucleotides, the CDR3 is TGTGCCAGTAGTATAGTCGGACAAGCCTATGGCTACACCTTC. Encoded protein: CASSIVGQAYGYTF.

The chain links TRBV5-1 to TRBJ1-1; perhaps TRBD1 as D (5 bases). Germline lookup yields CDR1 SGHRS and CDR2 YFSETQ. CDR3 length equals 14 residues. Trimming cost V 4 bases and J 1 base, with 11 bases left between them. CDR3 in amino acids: CASSPLTGNTEAFF. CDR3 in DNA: TGCGCCAGCAGCCCCCTAACAGGGAACACTGAAGCTTTCTTT.

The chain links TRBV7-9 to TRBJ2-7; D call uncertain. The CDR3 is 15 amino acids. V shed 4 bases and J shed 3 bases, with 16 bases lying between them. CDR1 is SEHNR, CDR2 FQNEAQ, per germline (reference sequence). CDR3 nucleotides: TGTGCCAGCAGCTCTCAACAGAGAGCTCTCTACGAGCAGTACTTC. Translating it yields CASSSQQRALYEQYF.

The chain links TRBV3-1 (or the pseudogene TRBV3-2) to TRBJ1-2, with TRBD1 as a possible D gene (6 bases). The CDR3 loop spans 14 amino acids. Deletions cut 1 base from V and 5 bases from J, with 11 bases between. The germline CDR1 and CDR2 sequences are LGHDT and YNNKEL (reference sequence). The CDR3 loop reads CASSQGITGYGYTF. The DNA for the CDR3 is TGTGCCAGCAGCCAAGGCATAACAGGGTATGGCTACACCTTC.

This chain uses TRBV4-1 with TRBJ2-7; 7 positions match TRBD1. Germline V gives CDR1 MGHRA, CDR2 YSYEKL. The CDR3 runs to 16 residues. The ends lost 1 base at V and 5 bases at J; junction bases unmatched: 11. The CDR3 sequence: CASSQALVPGQNEQYF. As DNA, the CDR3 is TGCGCCAGCAGCCAAGCCCTCGTCCCGGGACAGAACGAGCAGTACTTC.

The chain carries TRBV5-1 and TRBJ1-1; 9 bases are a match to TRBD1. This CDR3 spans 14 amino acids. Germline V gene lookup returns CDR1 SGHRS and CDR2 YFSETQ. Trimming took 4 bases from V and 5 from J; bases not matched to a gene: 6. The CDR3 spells CASSPNRGRTEAFF. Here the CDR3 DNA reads TGCGCCAGCAGCCCCAACAGGGGGCGGACTGAAGCTTTCTTT.

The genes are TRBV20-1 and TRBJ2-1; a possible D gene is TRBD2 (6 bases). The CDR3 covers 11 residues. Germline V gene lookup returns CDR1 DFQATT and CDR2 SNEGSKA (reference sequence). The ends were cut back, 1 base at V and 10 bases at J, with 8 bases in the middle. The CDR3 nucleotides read TGCAGTGCTAGAGGGGCGGGGGAGCAGTTCTTC. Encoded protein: CSARGAGEQFF.

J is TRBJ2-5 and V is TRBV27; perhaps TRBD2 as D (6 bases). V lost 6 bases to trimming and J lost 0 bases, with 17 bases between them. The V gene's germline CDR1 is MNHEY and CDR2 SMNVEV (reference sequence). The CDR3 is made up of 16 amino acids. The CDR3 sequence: CASRLGGLGNQETQYF. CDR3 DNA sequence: TGTGCCAGCAGACTGGGGGGATTGGGGAACCAAGAGACCCAGTACTTC.

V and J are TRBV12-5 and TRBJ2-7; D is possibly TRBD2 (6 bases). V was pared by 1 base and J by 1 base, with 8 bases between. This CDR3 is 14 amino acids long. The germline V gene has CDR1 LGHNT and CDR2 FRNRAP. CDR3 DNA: TGTGCTAGTGGTTTGGCCCGGGGGTCCTACGAGCAGTACTTC. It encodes CASGLARGSYEQYF. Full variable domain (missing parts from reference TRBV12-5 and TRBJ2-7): DARVTQTPRHKVTEMGQEVTMRCQPILGHNTVFWYRQTMMQGLELLAYFRNRAPLDDSGMPKDRFSAEMPDATLATLKIQPSEPRDSAVYFCASGLARGSYEQYFGPGTRLTVT.

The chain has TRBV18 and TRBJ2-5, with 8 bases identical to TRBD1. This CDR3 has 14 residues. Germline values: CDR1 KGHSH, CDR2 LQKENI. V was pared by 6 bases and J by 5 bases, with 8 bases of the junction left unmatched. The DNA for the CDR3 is TGTGCCAGCTCGCGAGACAGGGGTGGGGAGACCCAGTACTTC. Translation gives CASSRDRGGETQYF.

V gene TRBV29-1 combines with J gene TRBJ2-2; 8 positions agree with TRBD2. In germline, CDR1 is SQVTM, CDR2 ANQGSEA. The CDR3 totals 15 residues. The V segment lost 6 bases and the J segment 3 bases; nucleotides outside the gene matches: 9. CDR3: CSVLPGTSYTGELFF. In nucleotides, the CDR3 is TGCAGCGTCCTTCCCGGGACTAGTTACACCGGGGAGCTGTTTTTT.